This T cell receptor (beta chain) was captured by sequencing in a study of blood T cell repertoires in COVID-19. Original analysis: Amplification of reference gene primers provided the estimated nucleated cell counts. Some clones are missing from TCRdb's copy, which holds only in-frame ones; the method was immunoSEQ multiplex PCR. The DNA gave D and trimming, while V, J and clone size come from that table. The table lists 400,000 or so clones, approximately 86% of them singletons, with 3% in the top ten. V lost 2 bases and J lost 6; bases outside the gene matches: 6. The CDR3 contains 15 residues. CDR1 SGHDN and CDR2 FVKESK come from the germline V gene.

The specimen sequenced was peripheral blood. V is TRBV14 and J is TRBJ1-2; 10 bases are a match to TRBD1. The sequence was collected from a human donor in a cohort sampled during active COVID-19. This CDR3 is CASSQNRQGADGYTF. For the CDR3, the DNA is TGTGCCAGCAGCCAAAATCGACAGGGGGCGGATGGCTACACCTTC.